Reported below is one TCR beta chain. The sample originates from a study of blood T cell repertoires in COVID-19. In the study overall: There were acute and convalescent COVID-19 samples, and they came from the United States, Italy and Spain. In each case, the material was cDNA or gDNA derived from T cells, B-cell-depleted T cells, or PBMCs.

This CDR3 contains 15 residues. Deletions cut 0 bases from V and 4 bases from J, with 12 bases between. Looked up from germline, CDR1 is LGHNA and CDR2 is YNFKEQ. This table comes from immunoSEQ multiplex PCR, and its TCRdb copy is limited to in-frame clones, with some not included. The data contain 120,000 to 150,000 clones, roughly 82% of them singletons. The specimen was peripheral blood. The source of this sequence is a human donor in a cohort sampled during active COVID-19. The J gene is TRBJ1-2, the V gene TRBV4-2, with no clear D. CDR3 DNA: TGTGCCAGCAGCCAAGATCTGCTGGCCAGCTATGGCTACACCTTC. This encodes CASSQDLLASYGYTF.